Detailed here is one TCR beta chain. Its antigen is as yet unknown. This record belongs to a study of cytomegalovirus exposure and HLA in healthy donors. Study-wide points: The study put 150 to 200 TCR beta chains on its list as cytomegalovirus-associated.

13 Jbeta primers and 60 Vbeta primers were used for the PCR. Per the original data handling: About 80 million unique TCR beta chains, about 11 million of them shared, were counted by a later analysis. Profiling relied on immunoSEQ multiplex PCR, and the TCRdb table lists in-frame clones only, not all of them. V and J calls and clone size are as listed in that table; D and trimming were resolved from the DNA. In the table there are 85,000 to 130,000 clones, roughly 78% of which are singletons. The CDR3 covers 12 residues. Germline V gives CDR1 MDHEN, CDR2 SYDVKM. V gave up 2 bases and J gave up 9 bases, with 8 bases separating them.

The sample comprised PBMCs. This sequence joins TRBV28 and TRBJ2-1; D uncertain. The TCR originated in a woman aged 40 to 55 in good health and CMV-seronegative. This CDR3 is CASSLQTGEQFF. The CDR3 nucleotides read TGTGCCAGCAGTTTACAGACGGGTGAGCAGTTCTTC.